These T cell receptor beta chains were read from a single sample in a study of CD8 T cells in Susac syndrome. TCRdb recomputed calls from the immunoSEQ multiplex PCR reads with MiXCR, one row per CDR3 protein. Counted here are about 100,000 distinct CDR3 sequences, about 95% occurring once; the ten biggest clones make up more than 0.3%. Specimen: CD8+ T cells from PBMCs. The origin of the receptors is a human donor with Susac syndrome. Each CDR3 is given with its conserved first and last residue. Each record gives: CDR3 protein, CDR3 DNA, D gene, J gene, V gene, clone size. The D gene is left open where the match is weak. Rows may omit the clone size; those that give it use once, few, many or a size class.

CASSQLAVISYNEQFF,TGCGCCAGCAGCCAACTAGCGGTTATCTCCTACAATGAGCAGTTCTTC,TRBD2,TRBJ2-1,TRBV4-1,.
CASSPGQAYGYTF,TGTGCCAGCAGTCCAGGACAGGCATATGGCTACACCTTC,TRBD1,TRBJ1-2,TRBV12-3/TRBV12-4,.
CASTHGHGYTF,TGTGCCAGCACCCATGGACATGGCTACACCTTC,.,TRBJ1-2,TRBV12-3/TRBV12-4,once
CSAPKGEQYF,TGCAGTGCCCCTAAGGGGGAGCAGTACTTC,.,TRBJ2-7,TRBV20-1,.
CAISDVGMGSSTEAFF,TGTGCCATCAGTGACGTGGGAATGGGGTCGAGCACTGAAGCTTTCTTT,.,TRBJ1-1,TRBV10-3,.
CASSPLQGSNQPQHF,TGTGCCAGCAGTCCCCTCCAGGGGAGCAATCAGCCCCAGCATTTT,.,TRBJ1-5,TRBV27,.
CASSSGQFEAFF,TGCGCCAGCAGCTCAGGACAGTTTGAAGCTTTCTTT,.,TRBJ1-1,TRBV5-1,.
CSARDQGRVGNQPQHF,TGCAGTGCTAGAGATCAGGGCAGGGTGGGCAATCAGCCCCAGCATTTT,.,TRBJ1-5,TRBV20-1,.
CASRRDRGNEKLFF,TGTGCCAGCAGAAGGGACAGGGGTAATGAAAAACTGTTTTTT,TRBD1,TRBJ1-4,TRBV6-6,.
CAFHLRAGGDGYTF,TGTGCCTTCCACCTAAGGGCAGGAGGGGATGGCTACACCTTC,.,TRBJ1-2,TRBV5-4,.
CASSLVGASGRAVETQYF,TGTGCCAGCAGCTTAGTCGGGGCTAGCGGGAGGGCCGTGGAGACCCAGTACTTC,TRBD2,TRBJ2-5,TRBV11-2,few
CASTPPGTEGQTQYF,TGTGCCAGCACCCCACCCGGGACAGAAGGTCAGACCCAGTACTTC,TRBD1,TRBJ2-5,TRBV6-6,.
CATSDRANNEQFF,TGTGCCACCAGTGATCGGGCAAACAATGAGCAGTTCTTC,.,TRBJ2-1,TRBV24-1,.
CASSLDRADTEAFF,TGCGCCAGCAGCCTGGACAGGGCGGACACTGAAGCTTTCTTT,TRBD1,TRBJ1-1,TRBV5-1,.
CASSLVVDTQYF,TGTGCCAGCAGCTTGGTGGTGGATACGCAGTATTTT,.,TRBJ2-3,TRBV11-1,.
CASSGGGQETQYF,TGTGCCAGCAGCGGAGGGGGTCAAGAGACCCAGTACTTC,.,TRBJ2-5,TRBV7-9,.
CASSSPDGLYEQYF,TGTGCCAGCAGTTCACCGGACGGACTCTACGAGCAGTACTTC,.,TRBJ2-7,TRBV6-6,.
CSVEDGTRRTQYF,TGCAGCGTTGAAGATGGGACTAGGAGGACCCAGTACTTC,TRBD2,TRBJ2-5,TRBV29-1,.
CSATSPGTGNIQYF,TGCAGTGCCACATCCCCGGGGACAGGGAACATTCAGTACTTC,TRBD1,TRBJ2-4,TRBV20-1,.
CSVEGLRKDRPYEQYF,TGCAGCGTTGAAGGCCTTAGAAAGGACAGACCCTACGAGCAGTACTTC,.,TRBJ2-7,TRBV29-1,.
CASSLSSGQGDEKLFF,TGTGCCAGCAGTTTATCGTCGGGGCAGGGGGACGAAAAACTGTTTTTT,TRBD1,TRBJ1-4,TRBV27,.
CASSWRNTEAFF,TGTGCCAGCAGTTGGAGGAACACTGAAGCTTTCTTT,.,TRBJ1-1,TRBV28,.
CASSSGGGRVF,TGTGCCAGCAGCTCTGGGGGAGGGCGGGTCTTC,TRBD2,TRBJ2-1,TRBV11-2,.
CASSTPRQAQFF,TGTGCCAGCAGCACCCCGCGTCAGGCGCAGTTCTTC,.,TRBJ2-1,TRBV5-4,.
CASSQMDRESEKLFF,TGCGCCAGCAGCCAAATGGACAGGGAGAGTGAAAAACTGTTTTTT,TRBD1,TRBJ1-4,TRBV4-1,.
CATSIGTENTEAFF,TGTGCCACCAGCATCGGGACAGAAAACACTGAAGCTTTCTTT,TRBD1,TRBJ1-1,TRBV15,.
CSLRGGRGETQYF,TGCAGTCTTCGAGGGGGCAGGGGAGAGACCCAGTACTTC,TRBD1,TRBJ2-5,TRBV20-1,once
CSASPPRFGEQFF,TGCAGTGCTAGCCCTCCGAGATTCGGAGAGCAGTTCTTC,.,TRBJ2-1,TRBV20-1,.
CATSVGRTYQETQYF,TGTGCCACCAGTGTGGGCAGGACCTATCAAGAGACCCAGTACTTC,.,TRBJ2-5,TRBV24-1,.
CASRGSRAFF,TGTGCCAGCAGGGGAAGTAGAGCTTTCTTT,.,TRBJ1-1,TRBV12-3/TRBV12-4,once
CASSKDPGDLAGELFF,TGTGCCAGCAGCAAAGACCCGGGAGATCTCGCCGGGGAGCTGTTTTTT,.,TRBJ2-2,TRBV21-1,.
CASSPAGRDEQFF,TGTGCCAGCAGTCCTGCCGGGAGGGATGAGCAGTTCTTC,TRBD2,TRBJ2-1,TRBV12-3/TRBV12-4,.
CASSDVAGRGEQFF,TGTGCCAGCAGTGATGTAGCGGGAAGGGGTGAGCAGTTCTTC,TRBD2,TRBJ2-1,TRBV6-4,.
CASSPLTGANQPQHF,TGTGCCAGCAGCCCCCTGACAGGAGCGAATCAGCCCCAGCATTTT,.,TRBJ1-5,TRBV6-5,once
CASSSTGWGRGGYTF,TGTGCCAGCAGCTCCACGGGATGGGGGCGCGGTGGCTACACCTTC,.,TRBJ1-2,TRBV7-9,.
CASSPPQGAVTGELFF,TGCGCCAGCAGCCCTCCCCAGGGTGCCGTGACCGGGGAGCTGTTTTTT,.,TRBJ2-2,TRBV4-1,.
CASSGDRFETQYF,TGTGCCAGCAGTGGGGACCGCTTCGAGACCCAGTACTTC,.,TRBJ2-5,TRBV2,once
CASSPSPAGGYQETQYF,TGCGCCAGCAGCCCCTCACCAGCGGGGGGGTACCAAGAGACCCAGTACTTC,TRBD2,TRBJ2-5,TRBV5-1,.
CSARGYFDEQFF,TGCAGTGCTAGAGGCTACTTCGATGAGCAGTTCTTC,.,TRBJ2-1,TRBV20-1,.
CSASTGKGGYTF,TGCAGTGCTAGCACAGGGAAAGGTGGCTACACCTTC,.,TRBJ1-2,TRBV20-1,.
CASSLDRAQETQYF,TGTGCCAGCAGCCTGGACAGGGCCCAAGAGACCCAGTACTTC,TRBD1,TRBJ2-5,TRBV5-4,few
CASTPSESSGDEQFF,TGTGCCAGCACTCCCAGCGAATCCTCAGGCGATGAGCAGTTCTTC,.,TRBJ2-1,TRBV25-1,.
CASSRGSRTEAFF,TGTGCCAGCAGCCGAGGAAGCCGCACTGAAGCTTTCTTT,.,TRBJ1-1,TRBV3-1,.
CASSPSGRETQYF,TGCGCCAGCAGCCCTTCGGGGAGAGAGACCCAGTACTTC,.,TRBJ2-5,TRBV4-1,.
CASSEKGRATDTQYF,TGTGCCAGCAGTGAAAAGGGCAGGGCAACAGATACGCAGTATTTT,.,TRBJ2-3,TRBV6-4,once
CASSRTLAVVYEQYF,TGTGCCAGCAGCCGAACCCTAGCGGTGGTCTACGAGCAGTACTTC,TRBD2,TRBJ2-7,TRBV7-9,.
CASSQPPGGLEETQYF,TGTGCCAGCAGCCAACCCCCGGGGGGGCTAGAAGAGACCCAGTACTTC,TRBD2,TRBJ2-5,TRBV3-1,once
CASRLTGLGTDTQYF,TGCGCCAGCAGGCTTACAGGGCTTGGCACAGATACGCAGTATTTT,.,TRBJ2-3,TRBV5-1,.
CASSSGISGGKETQYF,TGCGCCAGCAGCTCGGGGATAAGCGGGGGCAAAGAGACCCAGTACTTC,TRBD2,TRBJ2-5,TRBV5-1,.
CATSRLTGGMGNQPQHF,TGTGCCACCAGCAGACTCACAGGGGGAATGGGCAATCAGCCCCAGCATTTT,TRBD1,TRBJ1-5,TRBV15,.
CASSLEGRNTEAFF,TGCGCCAGCAGCCTCGAGGGGCGGAACACTGAAGCTTTCTTT,.,TRBJ1-1,TRBV4-1,.
CSASWRDIDTQYF,TGCAGTGCTTCCTGGCGGGATATAGATACGCAGTATTTT,.,TRBJ2-3,TRBV20-1,.
CASSEAEGWYYNSPLHF,TGTGCCAGCAGTGAAGCTGAGGGGTGGTATTATAATTCACCCCTCCACTTT,.,TRBJ1-6,TRBV2,.
CASSSSTGEQYF,TGTGCCAGCAGCTCCAGCACAGGGGAGCAGTACTTC,.,TRBJ2-7,TRBV7-9,.